Listed here are 20 T cell receptor beta chains from one sample, sequenced in a study of blood T cell repertoires in COVID-19. Sequencing was performed with immunoSEQ multiplex PCR; in TCRdb, only in-frame clones are kept and a portion is missing. Seen here are 200,000 to 250,000 clones, 88% observed once, and the top ten hold under 3%. Sequenced sample: PBMCs or T cells enriched from blood (not recorded which). Source of these receptors: a woman aged 25 to 39 who had recovered from COVID-19.

This chain connects TRBV7-2 to TRBJ2-3; possible D gene TRBD2, 6 bases. With 1 base removed from V and 3 bases from J, the gap between germline ends came to 14 bases. This CDR3 is 16 amino acids long. Per the germline V gene, CDR1 is SGHTA and CDR2 is FQGNSA. The CDR3 bases are TGTGCCAGCAGCTTAGTAGGTGGCGGGGAGACAGATACGCAGTATTTT. It is translated as CASSLVGGGETDTQYF.

V usage is TRBV5-6 and J usage is TRBJ1-2; TRBD1 might be the D (5 bases). CDR3 length: 15 residues. Trimming took off 6 bases at V and 4 bases at J, with 19 bases between the two ends. Germline V gives CDR1 SGHDT, CDR2 YYEEEE. The CDR3 here is CASTFWGDSGYGYTF. The CDR3 DNA reads as TGTGCCAGCACCTTTTGGGGGGATTCTGGCTATGGCTACACCTTC.

This clone has just a few counts. The chain employs TRBV16 and TRBJ1-4, with D perhaps TRBD1 (5 bases). This CDR3 is built from 16 residues. Germline assignment: CDR1 KGHSY and CDR2 FQNENV. V lost 4 bases and J lost 14, with 26 bases in between. CDR3 sequence (DNA): TGTGCCAGCAGCCCCCTCCCGCCAGGGATATTACCCAGTCTGTTTTTT. Translated: CASSPLPPGILPSLFF.

The chain has TRBV4-2 and TRBJ1-2; TRBD1 matches 7 bases. V shed 3 bases and J 2 bases; nucleotides not matched to a gene: 0. The CDR3 spans 13 residues. The V gene's germline CDR1 is LGHNA and CDR2 YNFKEQ. DNA for the CDR3: TGTGCCAGCAGCCAGACAGGGAACTATGGCTACACCTTC. It is translated as CASSQTGNYGYTF.

The chain recombines TRBV6-1 with TRBJ2-5, with 11 bases matching TRBD2. Trimming removed 3 bases from V and 5 bases from J; junction bases left unmatched: 5. The germline CDR1 and CDR2 sequences are MNHNS and SASEGT. This CDR3 is 15 amino acids long. Here the CDR3 DNA reads TGTGCCAGCAGTGATAGCGGGGGGGCAGGGGAGACCCAGTACTTC. It translates to CASSDSGGAGETQYF.

The chain links TRBV9 to TRBJ2-1; the match to TRBD1 covers 12 bases. Germline V gene lookup returns CDR1 SGDLS and CDR2 YYNGEE. The CDR3 covers 14 residues. V shed 6 bases and J 8 bases; nucleotides not matched to a gene: 6. CDR3 region: CASNPGQGAHEQFF. CDR3 nucleotide sequence: TGTGCCAGCAACCCGGGACAGGGGGCACATGAGCAGTTCTTC.

This clone was detected once. CDR3 loop: CASSQSNRVGGYTF. CDR3 nucleotides: TGTGCCAGCAGCCAATCTAACAGGGTGGGTGGCTACACCTTC. The gene calls are TRBV3-1 (or the pseudogene TRBV3-2) and TRBJ1-2; perhaps TRBD1 as D (6 bases). Germline-derived CDR1 and CDR2 are LGHDT and YNNKEL (reference sequence). This CDR3 is built from 14 residues. Trimming shortened V by 2 bases and J by 7 bases, and 14 bases separated the two germline ends.

The chain uses TRBV18 and TRBJ2-1; TRBD2 aligns across 12 bases. This CDR3 spans 18 amino acids. V was clipped by 3 bases and J by 1 base; unmatched bases: 7. CDR1 and CDR2 from the germline V gene are KGHSH and LQKENI. The CDR3, as DNA: TGTGCCAGCTCACCCGTTCCTAGCGGGGGGGGGTCCTACAATGAGCAGTTCTTC. Protein sequence: CASSPVPSGGGSYNEQFF. The whole variable domain, remainder taken from reference TRBV18 and TRBJ2-1, is NAGVMQNPRHLVRRRGQEARLRCSPMKGHSHVYWYRQLPEEGLKFMVYLQKENIIDESGMPKERFSAEFPKEGPSILRIQQVVRGDSAAYFCASSPVPSGGGSYNEQFFGPGTRLTVL.

This chain uses TRBV5-8 with TRBJ2-3, with a possible D match to TRBD2 (6 bases). The CDR3 has 16 amino acids. Germline CDR1 and CDR2: SGHTS and YDEGEE. Trimming removed 4 bases from V and 2 bases from J, with 17 bases in between. CDR3 protein: CASSNLGGWVTDTQYF. In nucleotides, the CDR3 is TGTGCCAGCAGCAACCTCGGGGGTTGGGTCACAGATACGCAGTATTTT.

This clone is a singleton in its sample. The rearrangement uses TRBV4-3 and TRBJ2-3; 11 bases are a match to TRBD2. The CDR3 runs to 17 residues. Germline V gene sequence: CDR1 LGHNA, CDR2 YSLEER. The J segment lost 3 bases and the V segment lost 2 bases, leaving 7 bases of the junction unmatched. The CDR3 reads CASSQFLAGGGTDTQYF. The CDR3 DNA reads TGCGCCAGCAGCCAATTTCTAGCGGGGGGTGGGACAGATACGCAGTATTTT.

The sample holds one count of this clone. V usage is TRBV3-1 (or the pseudogene TRBV3-2) and J usage is TRBJ1-1, with a weak D call TRBD1 (5 bases). The CDR3 runs 13 residues. Germline CDR1 LGHDT, CDR2 YNNKEL (reference sequence). Trimming pared 4 bases from V and 3 bases from J, leaving 9 bases between. For the CDR3, the DNA is TGTGCCAGCAGCCGGACGGGGGACACTGAAGCTTTCTTT. As protein: CASSRTGDTEAFF.

The CDR3 spells CASSLQRGNEQFF. As DNA, the CDR3 is TGTGCCAGCAGCTTACAGCGGGGAAATGAGCAGTTCTTC. The V gene is TRBV7-3, the J gene TRBJ2-1; TRBD2 matches at 7 bases. This CDR3 spans 13 amino acids. In germline, CDR1 is SGHTA, CDR2 FQGTGA. V dropped 2 bases and J dropped 7; count of bases not matched to a gene: 2.

This clone came up once. At one boundary the junction diverges from the germline segment, which might be a read error. The rearrangement joins TRBV6-2 or TRBV6-3 to TRBJ2-1, with TRBD2 matching over 12 bases. CDR3 length: 16 amino acids. Per the germline V gene, CDR1 is MNHEY and CDR2 is SVGEGT. CDR3 protein: CASSYPSLAGGNEQFF. In nucleotides, the CDR3 is TGTGCCAGTAGTTACCCCTCCCTAGCGGGGGGGAATGAGCAGTTCTTC.

V is TRBV3-1 (or the pseudogene TRBV3-2) and J is TRBJ1-1; D might be TRBD1 (5 bases). V lost 1 base to trimming and J lost 5 bases, with 17 bases between them. The CDR3 sequence is 16 residues long. CDR1 and CDR2 (germline): LGHDT, YNNKEL (reference sequence). The CDR3 sequence: CASSQGNSGAGTEAFF. DNA for the CDR3: TGTGCCAGCAGCCAAGGGAATTCTGGGGCAGGGACTGAAGCTTTCTTT.

The chain has TRBV19 and TRBJ1-1, with 7 positions matching TRBD1. Germline V gene sequence: CDR1 LNHDA, CDR2 SQIVND (reference sequence). The CDR3 loop spans 15 amino acids. V shed 5 bases and J 6 bases; nucleotides not matched to a gene: 12. CDR3 amino acids: CASSQRQGAGSEAFF. In DNA form, the CDR3 reads TGTGCCAGTAGTCAAAGACAGGGTGCGGGGTCTGAAGCTTTCTTT.

This clone was observed once. The chain couples TRBV13 to TRBJ1-1, with TRBD1 matching over 7 bases. Trimming at V came to 0 bases and at J to 4 bases, leaving 14 bases not matched to a gene. This CDR3 has 18 amino acids. Germline assignment: CDR1 PRHDT and CDR2 FYEKMQ (reference sequence). The CDR3 DNA reads as TGTGCCAGCAGCTTAGGTAGACAGGGTGTGGAAAAAAGCACTGAAGCTTTCTTT. Its protein is CASSLGRQGVEKSTEAFF.

In its sample, this clone was seen a few times. The rearrangement uses TRBV29-1 and TRBJ1-2; no clear D. The ends were cut back, 3 bases at V and 6 bases at J, with 14 bases in the middle. CDR3 length: 13 amino acids. Germline loops: CDR1 SQVTM, CDR2 ANQGSEA. The CDR3 DNA reads as TGCAGCGTTGAGATGCAGGAAGCTGATGGCTACACCTTC. Translating gives CSVEMQEADGYTF.

The genes are TRBV7-9 and TRBJ2-1; 8 nucleotides match TRBD2. V lost 5 bases to trimming and J lost 4 bases; unmatched junction nucleotides: 13. Germline loops: CDR1 SEHNR, CDR2 FQNEAQ (reference sequence). The CDR3 extends over 17 amino acids. The CDR3: CASSPEGRGVPYNEQFF. In nucleotides, the CDR3 is TGTGCCAGCAGCCCAGAGGGGCGGGGGGTACCTTACAATGAGCAGTTCTTC.

The chain recombines TRBV4-3 with TRBJ2-1, with D hard to call. This CDR3 is 13 amino acids long. Between the trimmed V and J ends, which lost 1 base and 5 bases, there was a span of 6 bases. Germline assignment: CDR1 LGHNA and CDR2 YSLEER. CDR3 sequence: CASSQGLNNEQFF. The CDR3 DNA reads as TGCGCCAGCAGCCAAGGTCTAAACAATGAGCAGTTCTTC.

This chain connects TRBV5-4 to TRBJ2-5; TRBD2 matches 10 bases. CDR3 length: 15 amino acids. J was trimmed by 6 bases and V by 2 bases; bases with no gene match: 7. The germline V gene has CDR1 SGHNT and CDR2 YYREEE (reference sequence). As DNA, the CDR3 is TGTGCCAGCAGCTTAGAGCGGGGGGGCGAACAGACCCAGTACTTC. Translated: CASSLERGGEQTQYF.